Shown below are 9 T cell receptor beta chains from a single sample sequenced in a study of T cells in Graves' hyperthyroidism and ophthalmopathy. From RNA transcripts, TCR beta CDR3 regions were amplified. First-round RT-PCR targeting the TCR CDR3 was performed with the HTBI primer set. TCRdb re-analysed the multiplex PCR reads in MiXCR, keeping a single row per CDR3 protein. The data hold around 350,000 distinct CDR3 sequences, with roughly 15% observed a single time. Sequencing was carried out using blood. The receptors derive from an older woman with Graves' ophthalmopathy.

Ten or more counts support this clonotype. The rearrangement uses TRBV10-3 and TRBJ1-5, with a possible D match to TRBD1 (5 bases). CDR1 is ENHRY, CDR2 SYGVKD, per germline. The CDR3 consists of 15 residues. V shed 2 bases and J shed 5 bases, with 13 bases lying between them. This chain's CDR3 is CAISEPDLGDQPQHF. The CDR3 nucleotides read TGTGCCATCAGTGAGCCCGACCTGGGGGATCAGCCCCAGCATTTT.

The sample holds a few counts of this clonotype. The chain has TRBV6-1 and TRBJ1-5; D ambiguous. This CDR3 comprises 15 residues. The V gene's germline CDR1 is MNHNS and CDR2 SASEGT. Trimming removed 6 bases at V and 5 bases at J, with 17 bases between. The DNA of the CDR3 is TGTGCCAGCAGATCGGGCCCCGGGAGGCATCAGCCCCAGCATTTT. It specifies CASRSGPGRHQPQHF.

In this sample, this clonotype turned up many times. This chain uses TRBV12-3 or TRBV12-4 with TRBJ2-1, with D possibly called TRBD1 or TRBD2 (5 bases each). V was trimmed by 3 bases and J by 8 bases, leaving 17 bases between them. This CDR3 is 15 amino acids long. CDR3 sequence reads: CASSFPGTAGDEQFF. CDR3 sequence (DNA): TGTGCCAGCAGTTTCCCGGGGACGGCTGGGGATGAGCAGTTCTTC.

The table lists this clonotype with many counts. The chain's CDR3 is CASSQQPRTAEAFF. The CDR3 region has the DNA TGCGCCAGCAGCCAACAGCCCCGGACGGCTGAAGCTTTCTTT. The V gene is TRBV4-1, the J gene TRBJ1-1; D remains ambiguous. Trimming shortened V by 2 bases and J by 6 bases, and 13 bases separated the two germline ends. The CDR3 spans 14 residues. Germline CDR1 and CDR2: MGHRA and YSYEKL.

The sample holds a few counts of this clonotype. The chain has TRBV30 and TRBJ2-5, with TRBD2 matching 8 bases. This CDR3 is 17 amino acids long. Germline trimming cut 2 bases from V and 4 bases from J; bases unmatched to any gene: 15. The V gene's germline CDR1 is GTSNPN and CDR2 SVGIG (reference sequence). The CDR3 spells CAWSIGLSGREGETQYF. CDR3 DNA: TGTGCCTGGAGTATCGGACTATCCGGGAGGGAAGGAGAGACCCAGTACTTC.

V usage is TRBV10-3 and J usage is TRBJ1-4, with 11 nucleotides matching TRBD1. The trim removed 0 bases at V and 4 bases at J, leaving 1 base unmatched. Per germline, CDR1 ENHRY and CDR2 SYGVKD. The CDR3 has 16 amino acids. The DNA for the CDR3 is TGTGCCATCAGTGAGTCGGACAGGGGGCGTAATGAAAAACTGTTTTTT. Translating gives CAISESDRGRNEKLFF.

This clonotype was observed a few times. The chain combines TRBV5-1 with TRBJ2-2, with 8 bases aligning to TRBD2. Germline CDR1 is SGHRS and CDR2 is YFSETQ. The CDR3 extends over 17 amino acids. J lost 3 bases, V lost 4 bases, and 11 bases had no gene match. CDR3 residues: CASSRYVGSGDTGELFF. The CDR3 nucleotides are TGCGCCAGCAGCAGATACGTAGGTAGCGGGGACACCGGGGAGCTGTTTTTT.

This clonotype was seen repeatedly, ten times or more. The V call is TRBV3-1, the J call TRBJ2-3; 9 bases fit TRBD1. The germline gives CDR1 LGHDT, CDR2 YNNKEL (reference sequence). V shed 1 base and J 3 bases; nucleotides not matched to a gene: 5. This CDR3 region has 16 residues. CDR3 sequence (DNA): TGTGCCAGCAGCCAAGGGGGGACAGGGAGAACAGATACGCAGTATTTT. Translation: CASSQGGTGRTDTQYF.

The sample holds many counts of this clonotype. The CDR3: CASSQSGGQVNYGYTF. For the CDR3, the DNA is TGTGCCAGCAGCCAATCGGGTGGACAGGTGAACTATGGCTACACCTTC. The V call is TRBV3-1, the J call TRBJ1-2, with 7 positions matching TRBD1. CDR1 and CDR2 (germline): LGHDT, YNNKEL (reference sequence). Trimming at V came to 2 bases and at J to 2 bases, leaving 8 bases not matched to a gene. This CDR3 spans 16 amino acids.